This TCR beta chain was retrieved from a study of T cell responses to AZD1222 COVID-19 vaccine (dated by TCRdb to about 2021). For context, the study as a whole: AZD1222 recipients with second doses at about 4 weeks or about 12 weeks were pooled, because spike-specific TCR depth and breadth did not differ between schedules. TCR sequencing was performed for 230 to 250 trial participants, of whom roughly 200 were given two doses of AZD1222 and around 25 were given two doses of MenACWY control vaccine. Trial participants were enrolled into age subgroups of 18-55, 56-69 and 70-plus years, which contained around 150, 29 and 61 TCR-sequenced participants, respectively.

Read against the paper, the sample's time point label means: baseline before first vaccination. Samples from vaccinated people were obtained from the UK trials COV001 and COV002, which included a single-blind randomized controlled phase 2/3 trial of AZD1222 (ChAdOx1 nCoV-19) in healthy adults. Trial participant PBMC samples were collected at day 0 and day 28 after the second dose for TCRbeta chain sequencing. The CDR3 regions of human TCRbeta chains were subjected to immunosequencing. As for the authors' bioinformatics: TCRs in the repertoires were matched against a reference library of SARS-CoV-2-specific TCRs that had been generated with the MIRA antigen-specificity platform. Breadth was defined as the fraction of unique TCRs that were SARS-CoV-2-associated, and depth was defined as the fraction of total T cells that were SARS-CoV-2-associated. Using the MIRA data, each spike-specific TCR was mapped to the spike region that the TCR reacts to and placed in a CD4 or CD8 class. Log10-transformed breadth and depth values were compared by one-way ANOVA with Sidak's multiple comparisons tests. TCRdb stores this immuneACCESS table with in-frame sequences only. Part of the clones is absent; in the studies checked, under half of the shortfall reflects unresolved V genes, and no reason is known for the rest. V and J calls plus clone size are reproduced from that table; the DNA served to infer D and trimming. Across this sample there are 85,000 to 130,000 clones, with about 87% seen only once. Less than 9.5% of the sample is in the top ten clones.

Regarding this clone: This receptor's antigen is unknown. No base quality values were provided; no much bigger clone lies one nucleotide off.

Study-level results and caveats: Because no day 14 peak-response samples were available, repertoires were characterized only after the peak T cell response. Participants were mostly white British and included more females than males, and it was suggested by the authors that clonal diversity may have been underestimated. After two AZD1222 doses, both the breadth and the depth of spike-specific TCRs were significantly higher than at day 0 and than in MenACWY recipients. In the small 56-69-year group, the increase in depth fell short of significance, most likely because of low power. The vaccine-associated CD4 TCRs covered the entire spike protein, and the dominant responses fell in regions 160-218 and 743-854. Conclusions about previously exposed vaccinees are limited, since just five or six AZD1222 recipients were seropositive for SARS-CoV-2 at baseline. Reportedly, close to half of the unique spike-specific TCRs recognized epitopes lying outside the regions that are mutated in the B.1.351 and B.1.1.7 variants.

Specimen: peripheral blood, collected on day 0 of AZD1222 vaccination. The clonotype originates from an adult in good health.

The CDR3 region: CASSQDPLPRETQYF. The nucleotide sequence is TGTGCCAGCAGCCAAGACCCCCTTCCTAGAGAGACCCAGTACTTC. The rearrangement combines TRBV3-1 (or the pseudogene TRBV3-2) with TRBJ2-5, with the D gene too uncertain to name. CDR1 and CDR2, looked up from the germline V gene (reference sequence), are LGHDT and YNNKEL. Trimming removed 0 bases from V and 4 bases from J, leaving 12 bases between the germline ends. The CDR3 starts with the cysteine, ends with the phenylalanine, and has 15 residues. Solely the CDR3 DNA is kept, with 45 bases framed from the first base.